The entry below gives a single T cell receptor beta chain sequence along with its context. The CDR3 covers 14 residues. V was clipped by 4 bases and J by 5 bases; unmatched bases: 3. Germline CDR1 and CDR2: MNHEY and SVGAGI. Primers included in the PCR were 60 Vbeta and 13 Jbeta primers. Assay used: immunoSEQ multiplex PCR; TCRdb lists only in-frame clones, some missing. The sample carries roughly 100,000 clones, 78% recorded once. This entry comes from a study of cytomegalovirus exposure and HLA in healthy donors. This clonotype was obtained from an older woman in good health and CMV-seronegative. The chain recombines TRBV6-5 with TRBJ1-5; 9 positions match TRBD1. The sequencing input was PBMCs. CDR3 nucleotide sequence: TGTGCCAGCAGTTCGGGACAGGGATATCAGCCCCAGCATTTT. Translating it yields CASSSGQGYQPQHF.